The 12 T cell receptor beta chains below all came from one sample that was sequenced in a study of cytomegalovirus exposure and HLA in healthy donors. A multiplex PCR was run with 60 Vbeta primers and 13 Jbeta primers. The data were produced by immunoSEQ multiplex PCR, yet TCRdb's version contains in-frame clones alone and is incomplete. The sample has 150,000 to 200,000 clones; 70% to 85% are singletons. What was sequenced was PBMCs. These TCRs come from a girl aged 2 to 10 in good health and CMV-seropositive.

V usage is TRBV6-1 and J usage is TRBJ2-2; no reliable D call. The CDR3 sequence is 16 residues long. Trimming took 0 bases from V and 1 from J, leaving 9 bases between them. Per germline, CDR1 MNHNS and CDR2 SASEGT. The CDR3 sequence: CASSEAYRMNTGELFF. The CDR3 DNA reads as TGTGCCAGCAGTGAAGCGTATCGTATGAACACCGGGGAGCTGTTTTTT.

The chain carries TRBV6-6 and TRBJ1-4, with D tentatively TRBD1 (5 bases). The V gene lost 6 bases and the J gene lost 0 bases, with 8 bases spanning the gap. CDR1 is MNHNY and CDR2 is SVGAGI in the germline V gene (reference sequence). CDR3 size: 14 residues. CDR3 loop: CASRPGTTNEKLFF. The CDR3 DNA is TGTGCCAGCAGACCAGGGACAACTAATGAAAAACTGTTTTTT.

V usage is TRBV6-1 and J usage is TRBJ2-1, with TRBD1 as a possible D gene (6 bases). Trimming stripped 2 bases from V and 8 bases from J, with 13 bases between. Germline V gene sequence: CDR1 MNHNS, CDR2 SASEGT. This CDR3 contains 14 residues. CDR3 sequence (DNA): TGTGCCAGCAGTGAACGCCAGGGGAGTTATGAGCAGTTCTTC. Amino acids: CASSERQGSYEQFF.

The gene calls are TRBV19 and TRBJ1-5; the match to TRBD1 covers 9 bases. V was pared by 3 bases and J by 3 bases, with 24 bases of the junction left unmatched. This CDR3 comprises 22 residues. In germline, CDR1 is LNHDA, CDR2 SQIVND (reference sequence). CDR3 DNA sequence: TGTGCCAGTAGTATCCCGGACAGGGGATATTGGACCGAGCGAGAAATCAATCAGCCCCAGCATTTT. It specifies CASSIPDRGYWTEREINQPQHF.

The gene calls are TRBV6-5 and TRBJ1-2, with D tentatively TRBD1 (5 bases). From germline, CDR1 is MNHEY and CDR2 SVGAGI. Trimming pared 7 bases from V and 2 bases from J, leaving 14 bases between. This CDR3 is built from 14 residues. The CDR3 loop reads CASKETAVNYGYTF. The CDR3 nucleotides are TGTGCCAGCAAGGAGACAGCTGTGAACTATGGCTACACCTTC.

This clone appeared a few times. The chain joins TRBV2 to TRBJ1-2; the D gene is possibly TRBD1 (6 bases). Trimming cost V 6 bases and J 4 bases, with 18 bases left between them. The CDR3 totals 15 residues. Looked up from germline, CDR1 is SNHLY and CDR2 is FYNNEI. The CDR3: CASSENTGGFYGYTF. The CDR3 region has the DNA TGTGCCAGCAGCGAAAATACGGGGGGCTTCTATGGCTACACCTTC.

This clone showed up just once. The chain employs TRBV9 and TRBJ2-2, with 9 bases lining up with TRBD2. Germline V gene sequence: CDR1 SGDLS, CDR2 YYNGEE. Trimming cost V 3 bases and J 1 base; bases outside gene matches: 4. There are 16 residues in the CDR3. The DNA of the CDR3 is TGTGCCAGCAGCGGTCGAGCGGGAGGGAACACCGGGGAGCTGTTTTTT. Its protein product is CASSGRAGGNTGELFF.

This clone has only a few counts. V gene TRBV6-5 combines with J gene TRBJ1-1; 7 nucleotides line up with TRBD1. After removal of 0 bases from V and 3 bases from J, the junction contained 4 bases not matched to a gene. The CDR3 sequence is 15 residues long. Germline V gene sequence: CDR1 MNHEY, CDR2 SVGAGI. The CDR3 nucleotides read TGTGCCAGCAGTTACTCAGGGGGCTGGGACACTGAAGCTTTCTTT. The encoded protein is CASSYSGGWDTEAFF.

The V gene is TRBV18, the J gene TRBJ2-1; TRBD2 matches at 8 bases. This CDR3 contains 12 residues. Per germline, CDR1 KGHSH and CDR2 LQKENI. V lost 7 bases to trimming and J lost 9 bases; unmatched junction nucleotides: 5. CDR3 protein: CASCQREFEQFF. As DNA, the CDR3 is TGTGCCAGCTGTCAGCGGGAGTTTGAGCAGTTCTTC.

V is TRBV6-5 and J is TRBJ2-5, with TRBD2 as a possible D gene (6 bases). This CDR3 contains 14 residues. Germline V gene lookup returns CDR1 MNHEY and CDR2 SVGAGI. V was clipped by 2 bases and J by 7 bases, with 14 bases between them. CDR3 DNA sequence: TGTGCCAGCAGTTACGACGGGGGTCAGAGGACCCAGTACTTC. Its translation: CASSYDGGQRTQYF.

The V and J genes are TRBV5-1 and TRBJ2-1, with a weak D call TRBD1 (5 bases). V was cut by 2 bases and J by 6 bases, with 12 bases left in between. The germline gives CDR1 SGHRS, CDR2 YFSETQ. CDR3 length: 14 amino acids. This CDR3 is CASSLQAQSNEQFF. CDR3 coding DNA: TGCGCCAGCAGCTTACAGGCTCAATCCAATGAGCAGTTCTTC.

The chain uses TRBV7-8 and TRBJ2-7; D gene ambiguous. The germline gives CDR1 SGHVS, CDR2 FQNEAQ. CDR3 length: 13 amino acids. The ends were cut back, 1 base at V and 3 bases at J, with 7 bases in the middle. DNA for the CDR3: TGTGCCAGCAGCTTAGGACTCAACTACGAGCAGTACTTC. This encodes CASSLGLNYEQYF.